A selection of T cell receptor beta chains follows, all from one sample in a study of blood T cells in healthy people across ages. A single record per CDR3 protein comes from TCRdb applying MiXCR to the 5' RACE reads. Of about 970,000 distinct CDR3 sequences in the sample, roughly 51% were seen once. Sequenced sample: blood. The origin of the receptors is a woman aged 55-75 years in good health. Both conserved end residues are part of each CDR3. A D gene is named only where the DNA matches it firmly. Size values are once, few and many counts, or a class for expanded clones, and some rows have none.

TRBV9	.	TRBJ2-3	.	TGTGCCAGCAGCGTATACGGCACCGCAGATACGCAGTATTTT	CASSVYGTADTQYF
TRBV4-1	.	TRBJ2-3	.	TGCGCCAGCAGCCAAGATGGGGGCGGTACTAGCACAGATACGCAGTATTTT	CASSQDGGGTSTDTQYF
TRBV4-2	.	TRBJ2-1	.	TGTGCCAGCAGCCAAGGACTTTACTCCTACAATGAGCAGTTCTTC	CASSQGLYSYNEQFF
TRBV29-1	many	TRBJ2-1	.	TGCAGCGTGGACAAACAGGGTAGGAATGAGCAGTTCTTC	CSVDKQGRNEQFF
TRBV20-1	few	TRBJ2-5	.	TGCAGTGCTACGAGGGGCGAAGAGACCCAGTACTTC	CSATRGEETQYF
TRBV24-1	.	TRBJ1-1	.	TGTGCCACCAGGAAGAACACTGAAGCTTTCTTT	CATRKNTEAFF
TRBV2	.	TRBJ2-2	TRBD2	TGTGCCAGTAGCGGGAGGATTAAAAGCACCGGGGAGCTGTTTTTT	CASSGRIKSTGELFF
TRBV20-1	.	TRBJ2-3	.	TGCAGTGCAGCCCTTTACACAGATACGCAGTATTTT	CSAALYTDTQYF
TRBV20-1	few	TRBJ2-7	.	TGCAGTGCCATTAAGGTCGGTCCCCAAAACGATCAATACGAGCAGTACTTC	CSAIKVGPQNDQYEQYF
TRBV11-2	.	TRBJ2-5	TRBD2	TGTGCCAGCAGCGGGGCCTCTAGCGGGAGGGCCTTTGAGACCCAGTACTTC	CASSGASSGRAFETQYF
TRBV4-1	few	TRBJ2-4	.	TGCGCCAGCAGCCACTCTATACTAGCCAAAAACATTCAGTACTTC	CASSHSILAKNIQYF
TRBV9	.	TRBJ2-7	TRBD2	TGTGCCAGCAGCGTAGGTCTCCCGGGACTAGCGGAATACGAGCAGTACTTC	CASSVGLPGLAEYEQYF
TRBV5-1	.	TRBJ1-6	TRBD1	TGCGCCAGCAGCTCGACAGGGGGGGGGTCACCCCTCCACTTT	CASSSTGGGSPLHF
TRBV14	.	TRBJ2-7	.	TGTGCCAGCGCGTCCGTTGGGCGGAGCTCCTACGAGCGGTACTTC	CASASVGRSSYERYF
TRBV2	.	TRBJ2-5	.	TGTGCCAGCAGTGAAGATCTGGGTATTCAGACCCAGTACTTC	CASSEDLGIQTQYF
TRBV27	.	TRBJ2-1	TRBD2	TGTGCCAGCAGTTTTGAGCGGGGCTACAATGAGCAGTTCTTC	CASSFERGYNEQFF
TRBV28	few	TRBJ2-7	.	TGTGCCAGCAGTTTAACTCGTTTCGGACAGTCGACCTACGAGCAGTACTTC	CASSLTRFGQSTYEQYF
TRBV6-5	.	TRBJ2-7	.	TGTGCCAGCACAGGGGCCACCTACGAGCAGTACTTC	CASTGATYEQYF
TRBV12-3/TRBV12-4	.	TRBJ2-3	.	TGTGCCAGCAATCAGGGTTTAGATACGCAGTATTTT	CASNQGLDTQYF
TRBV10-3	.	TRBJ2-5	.	TGTGCCAACGGGGACTCCTCCGGCGTAAAGGAGCAGTACTTC	CANGDSSGVKEQYF
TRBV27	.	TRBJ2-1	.	TGTGCCAGCAGGAAGGGAGAGACCCAGTTCTTC	CASRKGETQFF
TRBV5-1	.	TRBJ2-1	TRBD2	TGCGCCAGCAGCCCGGGCCGACTAGCGGGAGGTTCCTATTCGGGCTCCTACAATGAGCAGTTCTTC	CASSPGRLAGGSYSGSYNEQFF
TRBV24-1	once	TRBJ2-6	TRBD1	TGTGCCACCCCGGGGACAGGGGGCTTGTCTGGGGCCAACGTCCTGACTTTC	CATPGTGGLSGANVLTF
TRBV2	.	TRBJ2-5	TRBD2	TGTGCCAGCAGTGAAAGGGCGGGAGGGAGTTTGGGTGAGCAGTACTTC	CASSERAGGSLGEQYF
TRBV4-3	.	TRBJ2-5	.	TGCGCCAGCAGCCAAGACAGGGAAAGGGAGCAGTACTTC	CASSQDREREQYF
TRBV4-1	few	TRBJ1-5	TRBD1	TGCGCCAGCGCCCGGGACAGCCTCAATCAGCCCCAGCATTTT	CASARDSLNQPQHF
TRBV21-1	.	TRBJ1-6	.	TGTGCCAGCAGCAACCTATACAGACAGTCTTATAATTCACCCCTCCACTTT	CASSNLYRQSYNSPLHF
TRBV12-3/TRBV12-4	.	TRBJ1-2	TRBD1	TGTGCCAGCAGTTTTTCGGGACAGGGGACCCTCCAGGATGGCTACACCTTC	CASSFSGQGTLQDGYTF
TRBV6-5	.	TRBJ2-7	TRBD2	TGTGCCAGCAGTTACACGGCTAGCGGGGCCCTGCCCTACGAGCAGTACTTC	CASSYTASGALPYEQYF
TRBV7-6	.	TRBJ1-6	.	TGTGCCAGCAGCTTGGGTAGCACCAATTCTTCACCCCTCCACTTT	CASSLGSTNSSPLHF
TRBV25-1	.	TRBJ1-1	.	TGTGCCAGCAGTGATTTACGGGGAATGAACACTGAAGCTTTCTTT	CASSDLRGMNTEAFF
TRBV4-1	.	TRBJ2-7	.	TGCGCCAGCAGCCACGACTATTCCGGGATGCTCGAGCAGTACTTC	CASSHDYSGMLEQYF
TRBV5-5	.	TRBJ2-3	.	TGTGCCAGCAGCTTGGGCGTCTTAAGGTACACAGATACGCAGTATTTT	CASSLGVLRYTDTQYF
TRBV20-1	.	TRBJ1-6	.	TGCAGTGCTAGAGTAACCCAGGGGCGGAATTCACCCCTCCACTTT	CSARVTQGRNSPLHF
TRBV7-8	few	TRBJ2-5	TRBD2	TGTGCCAGCAGCTTAGTGCGTTTCGGCGGGAGGGCAAAAGAGACCCAGTACTTC	CASSLVRFGGRAKETQYF
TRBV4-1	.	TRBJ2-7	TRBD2	TGCGCCGGCAGCCAAAGGACTAGCGGTACCTACGAGCAGTACTTC	CAGSQRTSGTYEQYF
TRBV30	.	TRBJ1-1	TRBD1	TGTGCCTCTCAGGGGGCAGGGGTCACTGAAGCTTTCTTT	CASQGAGVTEAFF
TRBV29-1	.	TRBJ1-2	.	TGCAGCGTTGGTTCGGGCTATGGCTACACCTTC	CSVGSGYGYTF
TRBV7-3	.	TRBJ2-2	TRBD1	TGTGCCAGCAGCTCACAGGGGGCGCCCGGGGAGCTGTTTTTT	CASSSQGAPGELFF
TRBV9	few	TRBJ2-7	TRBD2	TGTGCCAGCAGCGCGGGGGTAAGGGCGGGAGCATACGAGCAGTACTTC	CASSAGVRAGAYEQYF
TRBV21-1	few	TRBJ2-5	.	TGTGCCAGCAGCAAGGGACAAGAAGAGACCCAGTACTTC	CASSKGQEETQYF
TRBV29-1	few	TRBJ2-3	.	TGCAGCGTATCGGGACAATACGCAGATACGCAGTATTTT	CSVSGQYADTQYF
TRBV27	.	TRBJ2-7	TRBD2	TGTGCCAGCAGCGGACTAGCGGGACTCTACGAGCAGTACTTC	CASSGLAGLYEQYF
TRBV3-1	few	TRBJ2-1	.	TGTGCCAGCAGCCACCGTAGCGGAAGCTCCTACAATGAGCAGTTCTTC	CASSHRSGSSYNEQFF
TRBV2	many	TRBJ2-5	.	TGTGCCAGCAGTGACCCTACGGGACACGGGGAGACCCAGTACTTC	CASSDPTGHGETQYF
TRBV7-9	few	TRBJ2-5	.	TGTGCCAGCAGCCGCGGGACGTTACAAGAGACCCAGTACTTC	CASSRGTLQETQYF
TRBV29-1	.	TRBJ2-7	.	TGCAGCGTTGAGGGACACCGCTACGAGCAGTACTTC	CSVEGHRYEQYF
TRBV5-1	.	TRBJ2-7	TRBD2	TGCGCCAGCAGCTTGGATGGGCGGGAGTTCGATGAGCAGTACTTC	CASSLDGREFDEQYF
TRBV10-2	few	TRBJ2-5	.	TGCGCCAGCATACCCAGGGACCAAGAGACCCAGTACTTC	CASIPRDQETQYF
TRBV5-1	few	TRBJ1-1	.	TGCGCCAGCAGCTCGGACTCGACTAACACTGAAGCTTTCTTT	CASSSDSTNTEAFF
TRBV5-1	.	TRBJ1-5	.	TGCGCCAGCAGCTTGGATGGCCCAGGTCAGCCCCAGCATTTT	CASSLDGPGQPQHF
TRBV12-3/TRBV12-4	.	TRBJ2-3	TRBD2	TGTGCCAGCAGTTTGAGCCCTTGGACTAGCGGGGGAGTCGGCACAGATACGCAGTATTTT	CASSLSPWTSGGVGTDTQYF
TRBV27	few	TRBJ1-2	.	TGTGCCAGCAGTTTGGGAGCTGCCTATGGCTACACCTTC	CASSLGAAYGYTF